Listed here are 10 T cell receptor beta chains from one sample, sequenced in a study of shared clonotypes between healthy human individuals. Libraries were prepared by immunoSEQ multiplex PCR; TCRdb keeps only in-frame clonotypes and omits some of them. The data hold about 2.3 million clones, with over 85% observed a single time. Sequencing was performed on naive CD4+ T cells from PBMCs. Specified subset: CD45RA+ positively selected. These receptors all stem from a man aged 18 to 29 in good health. Some clones in this sample may be carry-over from other donors' samples.

V and J are TRBV5-1 and TRBJ2-1; 10 bases agree with TRBD2. The CDR3 runs to 15 residues. The germline gives CDR1 SGHRS, CDR2 YFSETQ. Trimming cost V 3 bases and J 2 bases; bases outside gene matches: 2. CDR3 in DNA: TGCGCCAGCAGCTACACTAGCGGGGCCTACAATGAGCAGTTCTTC. Amino acids: CASSYTSGAYNEQFF.

This sequence joins TRBV15 and TRBJ2-7; D possibly uses TRBD1 or TRBD2 (5 bases each). The CDR3 is 15 residues long. Trimming left V 3 bases short and J 5 bases short, with 17 bases between. The germline gives CDR1 LNHNV, CDR2 YYDKDF (reference sequence). This CDR3 is CATSRQVIGGNEQYF. In DNA form, the CDR3 reads TGTGCCACCAGCAGGCAGGTCATTGGGGGAAACGAGCAGTACTTC.

Note on this clone: Distinct nucleotide sequences in the sample also encode this CDR3. The chain links TRBV5-1 to TRBJ1-3; 9 nucleotides match TRBD1. The V gene end was trimmed by 0 bases and the J gene end by 1 base; junction bases not matched to a gene: 2. CDR1 SGHRS and CDR2 YFSETQ come from the germline V gene. This CDR3 spans 16 amino acids. The CDR3 region is CASSLGDRASGNTIYF. For the CDR3, the DNA is TGCGCCAGCAGCTTGGGGGACAGGGCGTCTGGAAACACCATATATTTT.

This rearrangement joins TRBV19 to TRBJ2-7; 7 bases are a match to TRBD2. The ends lost 4 bases at V and 1 base at J; junction bases unmatched: 10. CDR1 and CDR2 (germline): LNHDA, SQIVND (reference sequence). The CDR3 is 16 amino acids. The CDR3 loop reads CASSRWSSGRSYEQYF. The CDR3 DNA follows: TGTGCCAGTAGTAGGTGGTCTAGCGGACGATCCTACGAGCAGTACTTC. Supplemented by reference TRBV19 and TRBJ2-7, the full variable domain reads DGGITQSPKYLFRKEGQNVTLSCEQNLNHDAMYWYRQDPGQGLRLIYYSQIVNDFQKGDIAEGYSVSREKKESFPLTVTSAQKNPTAFYLCASSRWSSGRSYEQYFGPGTRLTVT.

The chain links TRBV5-1 to TRBJ2-5; D may be TRBD2 (5 bases). The CDR3 sequence is 16 residues long. V shed 4 bases and J shed 5 bases, with 21 bases lying between them. Germline V lookup: CDR1 SGHRS, CDR2 YFSETQ. The CDR3 loop reads CASSPRGPGRGETQYF. CDR3 sequence (DNA): TGCGCCAGCAGCCCCCGCGGGCCTGGAAGAGGGGAGACCCAGTACTTC.

The chain links TRBV5-1 to TRBJ1-4, with D hard to call. CDR1 is SGHRS and CDR2 is YFSETQ in the germline V gene. V was trimmed by 3 bases and J by 8 bases, leaving 8 bases between them. The CDR3 has 12 residues. The CDR3 DNA reads TGCGCCAGCAGCTATAGCCAGGAAAAACTGTTTTTT. The encoded protein is CASSYSQEKLFF.

The chain employs TRBV7-6 and TRBJ1-1, with 11 bases lining up with TRBD1. J was trimmed by 7 bases and V by 5 bases; bases with no gene match: 9. CDR1 and CDR2 (germline): SGHVS, FNYEAQ. This CDR3 is built from 15 residues. The CDR3 region has the DNA TGTGCCAGCAGCCCCCGGACAGGGGGCTATAATGAAGCTTTCTTT. Protein product: CASSPRTGGYNEAFF.

The chain combines TRBV28 with TRBJ1-4; 9 bases agree with TRBD1. The germline V gene encodes CDR1 MDHEN and CDR2 SYDVKM. With V trimmed by 3 bases and J by 8 bases, 4 bases remained unmatched. CDR3 size: 14 residues. This chain's CDR3 is CASSLRQGGEKLFF. Written as DNA, the CDR3 is TGTGCCAGCAGTTTGCGACAGGGGGGCGAAAAACTGTTTTTT.

J is TRBJ2-7 and V is TRBV7-2; D is possibly TRBD1 (6 bases). Trimming cost V 0 bases and J 5 bases, with 8 bases left between them. The CDR3 covers 13 residues. CDR1 and CDR2 from the germline V gene are SGHTA and FQGNSA. CDR3 loop: CASSLARTDEQYF. The CDR3 bases are TGTGCCAGCAGCTTAGCTCGGACAGACGAGCAGTACTTC.

The chain couples TRBV7-2 to TRBJ1-5, with 9 bases matching TRBD1. The CDR3 sequence is 15 residues long. With V trimmed by 4 bases and J by 4 bases, 5 bases remained unmatched. Per the germline V gene, CDR1 is SGHTA and CDR2 is FQGNSA. The CDR3 DNA reads as TGTGCCAGCAGCTCCGACAGGGGGTCGAATCAGCCCCAGCATTTT. It translates to CASSSDRGSNQPQHF.